This T cell receptor (beta chain) originates from a study of radiation and T cells in renal cell carcinoma. Assay: immunoSEQ multiplex PCR; the TCRdb copy retains only in-frame clones and omits some. The sample holds about 95,000 clones, 75% to 90% seen once. This CDR3 is built from 14 residues. CDR1 is SGHDN and CDR2 is FVKESK in the germline V gene. V shed 4 bases and J shed 7 bases, with 13 bases lying between them. Time point specified: baseline pretreatment blood. This sample's treatment: 15 Gy SBRT to primary tumor, nephrectomy 4 weeks later. The tumor was a clear cell renal cell carcinoma. The chain carries TRBV14 and TRBJ2-2; D call uncertain. Here the sequenced sample was blood, taken from a patient whose treatment included radiotherapy and nephrectomy. This TCR derives from a man between 45 and 60 years old with renal cell carcinoma. The CDR3 is CASSPWKTGGELFF. The CDR3 DNA reads as TGTGCCAGCAGCCCGTGGAAGACGGGCGGGGAGCTGTTTTTT. The full variable domain, completed using reference TRBV14 and TRBJ2-2, is EAGVTQFPSHSVIEKGQTVTLRCDPISGHDNLYWYRRVMGKEIKFLLHFVKESKQDESGMPNNRFLAERTGGTYSTLKVQPAELEDSGVYFCASSPWKTGGELFFGEGSRLTVL.